The 24 T cell receptor beta chains given below trace back to one sample, sequenced in a study of low-dose radiotherapy and immunotherapy resistance in tumors. Covering alpha and beta chains, TRAV- and TRBV-specific primers were used for the first-strand cDNA. TCRs underwent roughly 19 PCR cycles of amplification with a constant-region primer and V-primer adapter. TCRdb ran MiXCR on the reads and lists one entry per CDR3 protein. The data show 40,000 or so distinct CDR3 sequences, less than 25% seen once. Time point: after trial treatment. This sample's treatment: LDRT plus nivolumab, ipilimumab, low-dose cyclophosphamide and aspirin (RACIN trial). The sample here was PBMCs, taken after low-dose radiotherapy plus immunotherapy. Receptor source: a female donor with ovarian cancer.

At least ten counts were recorded for this clonotype. The rearrangement uses TRBV20-1 and TRBJ1-2; D unclear. The CDR3 is 10 residues long. Deletions cut 6 bases from V and 8 bases from J, with 10 bases between. CDR1 and CDR2 from the germline V gene are DFQATT and SNEGSKA (reference sequence). The CDR3: CSARPVGYTF. In DNA form, the CDR3 reads TGCAGTGCGAGACCGGTGGGCTACACCTTC.

This chain links TRBV28 with TRBJ1-3; unclear D gene. Germline V gene lookup returns CDR1 MDHEN and CDR2 SYDVKM. V was trimmed by 5 bases and J by 1 base, leaving 15 bases between them. The CDR3 spans 16 residues. CDR3 region: CASSTTLRGSGNTIYF. The CDR3 DNA sequence: TGTGCCAGCAGTACCACCCTTCGGGGTTCTGGAAACACCATATATTTT.

This clonotype was seen ten or more times. This chain connects TRBV3-1 to TRBJ2-3; 10 nucleotides agree with TRBD2. CDR1 and CDR2 (germline): LGHDT, YNNKEL (reference sequence). This CDR3 has 15 residues. The trim removed 5 bases at V and 3 bases at J, leaving 5 bases unmatched. The CDR3 bases are TGTGCCAGCAGCGGACTAGCGGAGGGGACAGATACGCAGTATTTT. It yields the protein CASSGLAEGTDTQYF.

The chain couples TRBV24-1 to TRBJ2-1; D not certain. Germline V CDR1 and CDR2: KGHDR, SFDVKD. This CDR3 has 14 amino acids. Trimming shortened V by 7 bases and J by 0 bases, and 9 bases separated the two germline ends. DNA of the CDR3: TGTGCCACCAGCCCCAAGAGCTCCTACAATGAGCAGTTCTTC. This sequence encodes CATSPKSSYNEQFF.

In DNA, the CDR3 is TGTGCCAGCAGTTCCGGCCCCCCAACAGACGAGCAGTACTTC. This translates into CASSSGPPTDEQYF. The rearrangement uses TRBV28 and TRBJ2-7; D is uncertain. Looked up from germline, CDR1 is MDHEN and CDR2 is SYDVKM. V was clipped by 4 bases and J by 5 bases, with 15 bases between them. The CDR3 contains 14 residues.

This clonotype was seen repeatedly, ten times or more. The rearrangement links TRBV2 to TRBJ1-6, with a weak D call TRBD1 (6 bases). The V end was cut by 8 bases, the J end by 5 bases, with 13 bases between. The CDR3 is 14 amino acids. Germline V gene sequence: CDR1 SNHLY, CDR2 FYNNEI. The CDR3 spells CASASGTHNSPLHF. In DNA, the CDR3 is TGTGCCAGCGCCTCCGGGACACATAATTCACCCCTCCACTTT.

Only a few counts were recorded for this clonotype. This is likely an artifact of a read error, given a far larger clone one base away. The genes are TRBV5-8 and TRBJ2-1; TRBD2 agrees at 7 bases. The V gene end was trimmed by 4 bases and the J gene end by 5 bases; junction bases not matched to a gene: 9. CDR3 length: 15 amino acids. The germline CDR1 and CDR2 sequences are SGHTS and YDEGEE. The chain's CDR3 is CASSRVGGTDNEQFF. CDR3 nucleotides: TGTGCCAGCAGCCGGGTCGGGGGGACCGACAATGAGCAGTTCTTC.

In this sample, this clonotype turned up many times. In nucleotides, the CDR3 is TGTGCCAGCAGCTTGATGACGGTCGAGCAGTACTTC. Its translation: CASSLMTVEQYF. The chain is built from TRBV5-6 and TRBJ2-7; D unclear. The germline V gene has CDR1 SGHDT and CDR2 YYEEEE. The CDR3 extends over 12 amino acids. V was pared by 1 base and J by 6 bases, with 8 bases between.

This clonotype has more than one count but fewer than ten. The chain couples TRBV5-1 to TRBJ2-7; perhaps TRBD1 as D (6 bases). CDR1 is SGHRS and CDR2 is YFSETQ in the germline V gene. Trimming pared 2 bases from V and 7 bases from J, leaving 19 bases between. The CDR3 is made up of 15 amino acids. As DNA, the CDR3 is TGCGCCAGCAGCTTTCGACCACAGGGCCAGGAAGAGCAGTACTTC. This gives the protein CASSFRPQGQEEQYF.

This clonotype was counted ten times or more. The chain couples TRBV27 to TRBJ2-7; 11 bases are shared with TRBD1. The CDR3 totals 13 residues. Germline V gene sequence: CDR1 MNHEY, CDR2 SMNVEV (reference sequence). The trim removed 8 bases at V and 3 bases at J, leaving 3 bases unmatched. The CDR3 bases are TGTGCCAGCGCGGGACAGGGGGTCTACGAGCAGTACTTC. It specifies CASAGQGVYEQYF.

This clonotype was picked up many times. This chain connects TRBV7-3 to TRBJ2-3; 7 nucleotides line up with TRBD2. The CDR3 is 15 amino acids. V dropped 2 bases and J dropped 6; count of bases not matched to a gene: 8. Germline V gene sequence: CDR1 SGHTA, CDR2 FQGTGA. This CDR3 is CASSLAGGGVDTQYF. The CDR3 DNA reads TGTGCCAGCAGCTTAGCCGGCGGGGGAGTGGATACGCAGTATTTT.

The table lists this clonotype with many counts. The chain carries TRBV2 and TRBJ2-1; perhaps D is TRBD1 or TRBD2 (5 bases each). The CDR3 length is 11 residues. The germline gives CDR1 SNHLY, CDR2 FYNNEI. V was clipped by 7 bases and J by 9 bases, with 10 bases between them. The CDR3, as DNA: TGTGCCAGCAATGAGGGGCCTGAGCAGTTCTTC. It translates to CASNEGPEQFF.

This clonotype was seen many times. V usage is TRBV4-1 and J usage is TRBJ2-7, with D perhaps TRBD1 (6 bases). The CDR3 runs to 15 residues. CDR1 and CDR2 from the germline V gene are MGHRA and YSYEKL. V lost 0 bases and J lost 3, with 12 bases in between. CDR3 nucleotide sequence: TGCGCCAGCAGCCAAGATGGCAGGGGACACTACGAGCAGTACTTC. Its protein product is CASSQDGRGHYEQYF.

For this clonotype: A read error likely explains this, since a far larger clone differs by one base. The chain joins TRBV28 to TRBJ2-5; 10 bases line up with TRBD1. Germline V gives CDR1 MDHEN, CDR2 SYDVKM. This CDR3 is 13 amino acids long. CDR3 nucleotides: TGTGTATCCGGGACAGGGGCCTACAATGAGCAGTACTTC. The encoded protein is CVSGTGAYNEQYF.

In its sample, this clonotype was seen many times. The chain carries TRBV7-6 and TRBJ2-1; TRBD2 matches 12 bases. V lost 3 bases and J lost 6; bases outside the gene matches: 9. This CDR3 has 17 residues. Germline V gene lookup returns CDR1 SGHVS and CDR2 FNYEAQ. CDR3 DNA sequence: TGTGCCAGCAGCTTGAGGCTAGCGGGAGGGCGGGGCAATGAGCAGTTCTTC. Translated: CASSLRLAGGRGNEQFF.

V is TRBV6-4 and J is TRBJ2-1; a weak D match, TRBD2 (7 bases). Trimming removed 2 bases at V and 10 bases at J, with 15 bases between. The CDR3 consists of 14 residues. In germline, CDR1 is MRHNA, CDR2 SNTAGT. The CDR3 reads CASSDGGAVEEQFF. CDR3 in DNA: TGTGCCAGCAGTGACGGGGGGGCGGTAGAGGAGCAGTTCTTC.

This clonotype was counted at least ten times. The DNA of the CDR3 is TGTGCCACCAGCAGAGATACGGGGTGGGAGACCCAGTACTTC. Residues: CATSRDTGWETQYF. V and J are TRBV15 and TRBJ2-5; perhaps TRBD2 as D (5 bases). CDR3 length: 14 residues. CDR1 is LNHNV and CDR2 is YYDKDF in the germline V gene (reference sequence). V lost 0 bases and J 5 bases, leaving 10 bases between the germline ends.

This clonotype showed up many times. The CDR3 region is CASTYRGPNNEQFF. DNA of the CDR3: TGTGCCAGCACCTACAGGGGGCCTAACAATGAGCAGTTCTTC. The chain recombines TRBV6-5 with TRBJ2-1; 9 bases line up with TRBD1. Losses at the gene ends were 7 bases for V and 5 bases for J; bases not matched to a gene: 6. The CDR3 has 14 residues. Germline values: CDR1 MNHEY, CDR2 SVGAGI.

The table lists this clonotype with many counts. The rearrangement uses TRBV19 and TRBJ2-1; weak D call: TRBD2 (7 bases). Germline V gene lookup returns CDR1 LNHDA and CDR2 SQIVND (reference sequence). The V end was cut by 6 bases, the J end by 8 bases, with 14 bases between. There are 13 residues in the CDR3. The CDR3 nucleotides read TGTGCCAGTAGCCCCGGGGGGACACATGAGCAGTTCTTC. Residues: CASSPGGTHEQFF.

CDR3: CASSLDLVYSPLHF. The CDR3 coding sequence is TGTGCCAGCAGCTTAGATCTAGTCTATTCACCCCTCCACTTT. V usage is TRBV7-3 and J usage is TRBJ1-6, with D unclear. Trimming took 2 bases from V and 8 from J, leaving 10 bases between them. The CDR3 runs 14 residues. In germline, CDR1 is SGHTA, CDR2 FQGTGA.

This rearrangement joins TRBV29-1 to TRBJ2-7; D is undetermined. CDR3 length: 14 amino acids. The V and J ends lost 0 bases and 5 bases respectively, with 14 bases between them. The germline V gene has CDR1 SQVTM and CDR2 ANQGSEA. CDR3 in DNA: TGCAGCGTTGAAGAATCGAAGGTTCCCAACGAGCAGTACTTC. It yields the protein CSVEESKVPNEQYF.

This clonotype showed up many times. The gene calls are TRBV20-1 and TRBJ1-2; D uncertain. The CDR3 is 13 residues long. Germline CDR1 is DFQATT and CDR2 is SNEGSKA (reference sequence). Trimming cost V 3 bases and J 0 bases, with 8 bases left between them. This chain's CDR3 is CSASLGTNYGYTF. As DNA, the CDR3 is TGCAGTGCTAGTCTGGGGACTAACTATGGCTACACCTTC.

This clonotype was seen many times. The rearrangement links TRBV18 to TRBJ2-5, with a weak D call TRBD2 (5 bases). The CDR3 extends over 12 amino acids. Germline V gene sequence: CDR1 KGHSH, CDR2 LQKENI. The germline V and J ends were trimmed by 1 base and 5 bases, with 5 bases remaining between them. DNA of the CDR3: TGTGCCAGCTCACCACAGCGGGAGACCCAGTACTTC. Encoded protein: CASSPQRETQYF.

As regards this clonotype: This may be a read error: a much more frequent sequence differs by one nucleotide. The V and J genes are TRBV30 and TRBJ2-2; 9 bases agree with TRBD1. J was trimmed by 4 bases and V by 4 bases; bases with no gene match: 4. Looked up from germline, CDR1 is GTSNPN and CDR2 is SVGIG (reference sequence). This CDR3 has 14 amino acids. The CDR3 loop is CAWKQGASTGELFF. DNA for the CDR3: TGTGCCTGGAAACAGGGGGCGAGCACCGGGGAGCTGTTTTTT. Full variable domain (rest looked up from reference TRBV30 and TRBJ2-2): SQTIHQWPATLVQPVGSPLSLECTVEGTSNPNLYWYRQAAGRGLQLLFYSVGIGQISSEVPQNLSASRPQDRQFILSSKKLLLSDSGFYLCAWKQGASTGELFFGEGSRLTVL.